Following are 27 T cell receptor beta chains from one sample sequenced in a study of neurological immune-mediated disorders. Via MiXCR, TCRdb re-called the 5' RACE reads, giving one row per CDR3 protein. Among about 95,000 distinct CDR3 sequences listed, approximately 3.3% were seen once. Sequencing was done on a sample of PBMCs. Receptor source: a woman aged 18-35 years with multiple sclerosis.

This clonotype showed up many times. V and J are TRBV6-2 or TRBV6-3 and TRBJ2-7; D gene ambiguous. Germline values: CDR1 MNHEY, CDR2 SVGEGT. V was clipped by 6 bases and J by 3 bases, with 12 bases between them. The CDR3 contains 13 residues. CDR3 nucleotides: TGTGCCAGCAGACGACAAGCAGACTACGAGCAGTACTTC. Protein sequence: CASRRQADYEQYF.

V is TRBV4-2 and J is TRBJ1-4; D is perhaps TRBD1 (5 bases). The CDR3 is 14 residues long. The V gene lost 4 bases and the J gene lost 8 bases, with 14 bases spanning the gap. Per germline, CDR1 LGHNA and CDR2 YNFKEQ. The CDR3 spells CASSPQGTREKLFF. CDR3 bases: TGTGCCAGCAGCCCCCAGGGTACGCGCGAAAAACTGTTTTTT.

This clonotype came up many times. The V and J genes are TRBV6-5 and TRBJ2-4, with a tentative D call TRBD2 (7 bases). V dropped 11 bases and J dropped 6 bases, with 23 bases sitting between them. CDR1 is MNHEY, CDR2 SVGAGI, per germline. This CDR3 spans 15 amino acids. CDR3 bases: TGTGCCTCTATTCCGGGGGGCGGTCGCGGAAACATTCAGTACTTC. Its protein is CASIPGGGRGNIQYF.

The sample holds many counts of this clonotype. V is TRBV20-1 and J is TRBJ1-5, with 7 bases matching TRBD1. This CDR3 spans 13 amino acids. Trimming at V came to 5 bases and at J to 6 bases, leaving 7 bases not matched to a gene. CDR1 is DFQATT, CDR2 SNEGSKA, per germline (reference sequence). The CDR3 bases are TGCAGTGCTGAAACAGGGGACTCTCAGCCCCAGCATTTT. This encodes CSAETGDSQPQHF.

This clonotype occurred many times. V and J are TRBV7-3 and TRBJ2-2, with a tentative D call TRBD2 (6 bases). This CDR3 has 15 residues. Germline lookup yields CDR1 SGHTA and CDR2 FQGTGA. Trimming took off 6 bases at V and 3 bases at J, with 14 bases between the two ends. This chain's CDR3 is CASSSPSVHTGELFF. The CDR3 nucleotides are TGTGCCAGCAGTTCACCTAGCGTACACACCGGGGAGCTGTTTTTT. Full variable domain (rest looked up from reference TRBV7-3 and TRBJ2-2): GAGVSQTPSNKVTEKGKYVELRCDPISGHTALYWYRQSLGQGPEFLIYFQGTGAADDSGLPNDRFFAVRPEGSVSTLKIQRTERGDSAVYLCASSSPSVHTGELFFGEGSRLTVL.

This clonotype was observed many times. The V call is TRBV5-6, the J call TRBJ2-7; TRBD2 matches at 9 bases. This CDR3 spans 15 amino acids. Germline loops: CDR1 SGHDT, CDR2 YYEEEE. J lost 2 bases, V lost 4 bases, and 7 bases had no gene match. Here the CDR3 reads CASSRGLAPTYEQYF. CDR3 in DNA: TGTGCCAGCAGCCGAGGACTAGCGCCTACCTACGAGCAGTACTTC.

This clonotype was found a few times. This chain connects TRBV7-2 to TRBJ1-2; D uncertain. This CDR3 contains 13 residues. CDR1 and CDR2 from the germline V gene are SGHTA and FQGNSA. V lost 4 bases and J lost 4, with 10 bases in between. The CDR3: CASSSGEGYGYTF. The CDR3 region has the DNA TGTGCCAGCAGCTCCGGCGAGGGCTATGGCTACACCTTC.

This clonotype was observed many times. V usage is TRBV7-2 and J usage is TRBJ2-3, with 9 bases that match TRBD2. V was pared by 4 bases and J by 1 base, with 9 bases of the junction left unmatched. In germline, CDR1 is SGHTA, CDR2 FQGNSA. The CDR3 length is 17 residues. CDR3 residues: CASSYRVLAGGTDTQYF. The CDR3 DNA follows: TGTGCCAGCAGCTACCGGGTGTTAGCGGGGGGCACAGATACGCAGTATTTT.

This clonotype was counted many times. The chain uses TRBV20-1 and TRBJ2-2, with 9 bases fitting TRBD2. CDR3 length: 14 amino acids. V shed 4 bases and J 3 bases; nucleotides not matched to a gene: 3. The germline V gene encodes CDR1 DFQATT and CDR2 SNEGSKA (reference sequence). CDR3 sequence (DNA): TGCAGTGCTATTACTAGCGGGTACACCGGGGAGCTGTTTTTT. This sequence encodes CSAITSGYTGELFF.

There are many counts of this clonotype. The chain is built from TRBV28 and TRBJ2-7; 7 bases align to TRBD2. With 5 bases clipped from V and 3 bases from J, the junction kept 10 bases outside the gene matches. CDR3 length: 15 amino acids. In germline, CDR1 is MDHEN, CDR2 SYDVKM. For the CDR3, the DNA is TGTGCCAGCAGTGTCGAAGCGGGGCAAAGCTACGAGCAGTACTTC. Amino acids: CASSVEAGQSYEQYF.

Ten or more counts support this clonotype. The V gene is TRBV20-1, the J gene TRBJ2-1; weak D call: TRBD1 (5 bases). Trimming left V 1 base short and J 6 bases short, with 7 bases between. Germline CDR1 and CDR2: DFQATT and SNEGSKA (reference sequence). The CDR3 totals 12 residues. This CDR3 is CSARGGGNEQFF. The CDR3 coding sequence is TGCAGTGCTAGAGGGGGCGGCAATGAGCAGTTCTTC.

This clonotype appeared many times. The chain has TRBV5-8 and TRBJ2-2; a possible D gene is TRBD1 (5 bases). This CDR3 contains 14 residues. Trimming removed 0 bases at V and 4 bases at J, with 7 bases between. Germline V gene data show CDR1 as SGHTS and CDR2 as YDEGEE. The CDR3 here is CASSLGQGTGELFF. CDR3 bases: TGTGCCAGCAGCTTGGGGCAGGGCACCGGGGAGCTGTTTTTT.

This clonotype appeared many times. The chain couples TRBV7-2 to TRBJ2-4; tentatively, D is TRBD2 (6 bases). V gave up 5 bases and J gave up 0 bases, with 17 bases separating them. The CDR3 is made up of 17 amino acids. Germline V gene sequence: CDR1 SGHTA, CDR2 FQGNSA. CDR3 loop: CASSPGGGGLAKNIQYF. CDR3 DNA: TGTGCCAGCAGCCCCGGGGGTGGTGGCCTAGCCAAAAACATTCAGTACTTC.

This clonotype appeared many times. The gene calls are TRBV15 and TRBJ2-1, with D maybe TRBD2 (6 bases). This CDR3 contains 13 residues. Between the trimmed V and J ends, which lost 0 bases and 7 bases, there was a span of 7 bases. Germline assignment: CDR1 LNHNV and CDR2 YYDKDF (reference sequence). The CDR3 loop reads CATSRDRGNEQFF. As DNA, the CDR3 is TGTGCCACCAGCAGAGACCGGGGGAATGAGCAGTTCTTC.

This clonotype was picked up a small number of times. The gene calls are TRBV15 and TRBJ2-1; TRBD1 matches at 9 bases. The CDR3 loop spans 14 amino acids. Trimming cost V 3 bases and J 8 bases; bases outside gene matches: 5. The germline CDR1 and CDR2 sequences are LNHNV and YYDKDF (reference sequence). The CDR3 DNA reads TGTGCCACCAGCAGGGGACAGGGAATGGATGAGCAGTTCTTC. Residues: CATSRGQGMDEQFF.

This clonotype was counted ten times or more. The junction departs from the called germline gene at one end, perhaps through a read error. The rearrangement uses TRBV15 and TRBJ1-5; unclear D gene. Germline V gene sequence: CDR1 LNHNV, CDR2 YYDKDF (reference sequence). The CDR3 runs 13 residues. CDR3 DNA sequence: TGTGCCACCAGTGGGGTAAGCAATAAGACCCAGAATTTT. Amino acid sequence: CATSGVSNKTQNF.

This clonotype has a count of ten or more. The rearrangement links TRBV7-2 to TRBJ1-2; D is ambiguous. Germline values: CDR1 SGHTA, CDR2 FQGNSA. Trimming shortened V by 5 bases and J by 6 bases, and 16 bases separated the two germline ends. This CDR3 has 14 residues. CDR3 region: CASSPPGRSHGYTF. CDR3 coding DNA: TGTGCCAGCAGCCCTCCCGGCAGGTCTCATGGCTACACCTTC.

This clonotype was picked up many times. The rearrangement links TRBV12-3 or TRBV12-4 to TRBJ1-6; a weak D match, TRBD1 (5 bases). The CDR3 is 14 amino acids. V lost 6 bases and J lost 4, with 10 bases in between. This CDR3 is CASRLEGYNSPLHF. CDR3 DNA: TGTGCCAGCAGACTCGAGGGGTATAATTCACCCCTCCACTTT.

Concerning this clonotype itself: This may come from a read error, since a much larger clone is one base off. The gene calls are TRBV20-1 and TRBJ1-2; no reliable D call. Trimming took off 2 bases at V and 6 bases at J, with 10 bases between the two ends. The germline V gene has CDR1 DFQATT and CDR2 SNEGSKA (reference sequence). CDR3 length equals 12 residues. The CDR3: CSARSGRNGYTF. CDR3 coding DNA: TGCAGTGCTAGATCTGGCCGTAATGGCTACACCTTC.

Ten or more counts support this clonotype. The CDR3 nucleotides read TGTGCCAGCAGCAATCTACAGGAAACTAGAAACACCGGGGAGCTGTTTTTT. Protein: CASSNLQETRNTGELFF. The chain couples TRBV21-1 to TRBJ2-2; no DNA check was done on the table's D call, TRBD1. TRBV21-1 is reported as a pseudogene. This CDR3 region has 17 residues.

Ten or more counts support this clonotype. The genes are TRBV12-3 or TRBV12-4 and TRBJ1-3, with D unclear. The CDR3 runs to 13 residues. V gave up 7 bases and J gave up 0 bases, with 7 bases separating them. This CDR3 reads CASNNLSGNTIYF. For the CDR3, the DNA is TGTGCCAGCAACAATCTCTCTGGAAACACCATATATTTT.

This clonotype was found many times. This rearrangement joins TRBV28 to TRBJ2-2; 13 nucleotides line up with TRBD2. CDR1 MDHEN and CDR2 SYDVKM come from the germline V gene. The CDR3 has 16 residues. Trimming cost V 5 bases and J 8 bases; bases outside gene matches: 8. CDR3 protein: CASSRGLAGSLGELFF. CDR3 DNA: TGTGCCAGCAGTCGGGGACTAGCGGGGAGTTTGGGGGAGCTGTTTTTT.

This clonotype was seen ten or more times. The gene calls are TRBV29-1 and TRBJ1-2; D gene unclear. CDR1 and CDR2 from the germline V gene are SQVTM and ANQGSEA. The CDR3 is 14 amino acids. V dropped 2 bases and J dropped 1 base, with 11 bases sitting between them. Here the CDR3 reads CSVEFQDLNYGYTF. In nucleotides, the CDR3 is TGCAGCGTTGAATTCCAGGACCTTAACTATGGCTACACCTTC.

This clonotype has ten or more counts. CDR3 loop: CASSVGLRYGYTF. In nucleotides, the CDR3 is TGTGCCAGCAGTGTAGGGCTTCGGTATGGCTACACCTTC. The chain carries TRBV6-1 and TRBJ1-2; D call uncertain. The CDR3 consists of 13 residues. The V end lost 4 bases, the J end lost 5 bases, and 11 bases lay between the germline ends. The germline CDR1 and CDR2 sequences are MNHNS and SASEGT.

This clonotype was detected ten times or more. The V gene is TRBV18, the J gene TRBJ2-5, with no clear D. V lost 5 bases to trimming and J lost 4 bases, with 11 bases between them. The CDR3 consists of 13 residues. In germline, CDR1 is KGHSH, CDR2 LQKENI. This chain's CDR3 is CASSSVMGETQYF. The DNA for the CDR3 is TGTGCCAGCTCATCAGTAATGGGAGAGACCCAGTACTTC. The full variable domain, with the rest looked up from reference TRBV18 and TRBJ2-5, is NAGVMQNPRHLVRRRGQEARLRCSPMKGHSHVYWYRQLPEEGLKFMVYLQKENIIDESGMPKERFSAEFPKEGPSILRIQQVVRGDSAAYFCASSSVMGETQYFGPGTRLLVL.

This clonotype was recorded at least ten times. CDR3 nucleotide sequence: TGTGCCAGCAGCGGAGCCACAGGGGGTCACACTGAAGCTTTCTTT. It yields the protein CASSGATGGHTEAFF. The chain is built from TRBV5-6 and TRBJ1-1, with TRBD1 matching 8 bases. From germline, CDR1 is SGHDT and CDR2 YYEEEE. This CDR3 is built from 15 residues. J gave up 3 bases and V 4 bases, and 8 bases lay outside the gene matches.

The chain combines TRBV5-1 with TRBJ2-5, with D possibly TRBD1 on 5 matching bases. V was shortened by 4 bases and J by 3 bases, with 16 bases between the two germline ends. CDR3 size: 15 residues. From germline, CDR1 is SGHRS and CDR2 YFSETQ. The CDR3 loop is CASSPLKGIKETQYF. The CDR3 bases are TGCGCCAGCAGCCCCTTAAAGGGGATAAAAGAGACCCAGTACTTC.